One sample yielded the 2 T cell receptor beta chains listed below, sequenced in a study of blood T cell repertoires in COVID-19. Data came from immunoSEQ multiplex PCR; TCRdb stores just in-frame clones and leaves some out. Of roughly 200,000 clones listed, under 90% were seen once; the top ten hold approximately 18%. The sequenced sample consisted of peripheral blood. These receptors were obtained from a person between 65 and 79 years old with COVID-19, enrolled during active disease.

The rearrangement links TRBV28 to TRBJ1-4; D is uncertain. CDR1 MDHEN and CDR2 SYDVKM come from the germline V gene. V dropped 3 bases and J dropped 4 bases, with 9 bases sitting between them. This CDR3 has 14 residues. The DNA for the CDR3 is TGTGCCAGCAGTTTGTGGCAGAATAATGAAAAACTGTTTTTT. It specifies CASSLWQNNEKLFF. Combining the CDR3 with reference TRBV28 and TRBJ1-4 gives the whole variable domain DVKVTQSSRYLVKRTGEKVFLECVQDMDHENMFWYRQDPGLGLRLIYFSYDVKMKEKGDIPEGYSVSREKKERFSLILESASTNQTSMYLCASSLWQNNEKLFFGSGTQLSVL.

The gene calls are TRBV5-6 and TRBJ1-4, with D possibly TRBD1 on 6 matching bases. This CDR3 comprises 16 residues. V lost 0 bases, J lost 3 bases, and 12 bases lay in between. Germline values: CDR1 SGHDT, CDR2 YYEEEE. In DNA, the CDR3 is TGTGCCAGCAGCTTGGCGACAGGTTCACCTAATGAAAAACTGTTTTTT. Residues: CASSLATGSPNEKLFF.